This T cell receptor beta chain was profiled in a study of beta chain features in type 1 diabetes. Study results and limitations: PCR could preferentially amplify shorter templates, alike in patients and controls. Shortening of TCRB CDR3s, moderate but significant, appeared in all four CD4+ subsets of Type 1 diabetes patients. Small HLA sub-analyses could not settle whether HLA shapes TCRB rearrangement.

Expressed TCRB transcripts were sequenced after all isolated RNA was converted to cDNA. Some clones are missing from TCRdb's copy, which holds only in-frame ones; the method was immunoSEQ multiplex PCR. The sample includes over 200,000 clones, 11% of them seen just once. This clone was counted between two and nine times. No antigen is known for it. This CDR3 has 16 residues. V was cut by 2 bases and J by 1 base, with 13 bases left in between. In germline, CDR1 is SGHDT, CDR2 YYEEEE. V and J are TRBV5-6 and TRBJ1-5; tentatively, D is TRBD1 (6 bases). Source material: naive CD4+ T cells from blood. This sequence originates from a man aged 30 to 39 with type 1 diabetes. CDR3 loop: CASSFGGAWSNQPQHF. CDR3 in DNA: TGTGCCAGCAGCTTCGGGGGGGCCTGGAGCAATCAGCCCCAGCATTTT.